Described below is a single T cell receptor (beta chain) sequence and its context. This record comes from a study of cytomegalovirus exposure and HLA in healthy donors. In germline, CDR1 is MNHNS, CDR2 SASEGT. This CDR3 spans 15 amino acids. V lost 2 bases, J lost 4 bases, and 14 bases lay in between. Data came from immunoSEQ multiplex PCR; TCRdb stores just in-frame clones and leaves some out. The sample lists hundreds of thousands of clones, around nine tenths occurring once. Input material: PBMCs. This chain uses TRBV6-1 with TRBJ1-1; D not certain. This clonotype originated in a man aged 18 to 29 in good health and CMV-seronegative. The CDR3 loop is CASSESPTGSTEAFF. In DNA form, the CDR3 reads TGTGCCAGCAGTGAAAGTCCCACGGGGAGCACTGAAGCTTTCTTT.